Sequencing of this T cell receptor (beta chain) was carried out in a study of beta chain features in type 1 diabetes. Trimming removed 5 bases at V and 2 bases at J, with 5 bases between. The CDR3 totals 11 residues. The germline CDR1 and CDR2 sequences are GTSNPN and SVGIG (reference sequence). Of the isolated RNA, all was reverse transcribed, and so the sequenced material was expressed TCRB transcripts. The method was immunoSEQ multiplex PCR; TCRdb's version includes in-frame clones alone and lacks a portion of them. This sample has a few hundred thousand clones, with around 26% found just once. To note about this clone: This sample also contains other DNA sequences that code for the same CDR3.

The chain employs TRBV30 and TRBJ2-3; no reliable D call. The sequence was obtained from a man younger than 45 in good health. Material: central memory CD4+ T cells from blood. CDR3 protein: CAWSSTDTQYF. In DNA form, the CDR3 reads TGTGCCTGGTCGTCCACAGATACGCAGTATTTT.